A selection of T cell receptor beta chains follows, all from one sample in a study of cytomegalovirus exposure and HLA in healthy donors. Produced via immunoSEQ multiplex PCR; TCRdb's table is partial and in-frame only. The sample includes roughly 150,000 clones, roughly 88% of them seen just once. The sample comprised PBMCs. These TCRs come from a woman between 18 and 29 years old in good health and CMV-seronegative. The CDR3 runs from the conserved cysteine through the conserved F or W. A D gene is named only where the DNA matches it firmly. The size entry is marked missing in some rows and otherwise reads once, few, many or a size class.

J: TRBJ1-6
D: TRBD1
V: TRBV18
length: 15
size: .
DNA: TGTGCCAGCTCACCAATGGACAGGGTACTAGCTACCCTCCACTTT
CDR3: CASSPMDRVLATLHF

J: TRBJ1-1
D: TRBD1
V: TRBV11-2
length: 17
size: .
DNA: TGTGCCAGCAGCAGAAGAACAGGGGGCGCGGGGAACACTGAAGCTTTCTTT
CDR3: CASSRRTGGAGNTEAFF

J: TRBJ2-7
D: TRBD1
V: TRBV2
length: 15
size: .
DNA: TGTGCCAGCAGTGAGAGAGGGACAGGGTGGTACGAGCAGTACTTC
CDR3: CASSERGTGWYEQYF

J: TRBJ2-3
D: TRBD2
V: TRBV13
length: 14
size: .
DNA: TGTGCCAGCAGCTTCGCTAGCGGGGGGGCGACGCAGTATTTT
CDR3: CASSFASGGATQYF

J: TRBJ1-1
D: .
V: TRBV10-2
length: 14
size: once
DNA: TGCGCCAGCAGTGAACAAGCGCTAAACACTGAAGCTTTCTTT
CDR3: CASSEQALNTEAFF

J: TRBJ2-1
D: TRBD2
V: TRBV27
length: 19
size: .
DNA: TGTGCCAGCAGTTTGCGGCCCCGACTAGCGGGGGCTGGGGGGAATGAGCAGTTCTTC
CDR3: CASSLRPRLAGAGGNEQFF

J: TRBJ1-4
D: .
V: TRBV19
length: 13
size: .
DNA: TGTGCCAGTAGTATAAATATGTTGGAAAAACTGTTTTTT
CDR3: CASSINMLEKLFF

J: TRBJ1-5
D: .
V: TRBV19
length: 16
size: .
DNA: TGTGCCAGTAGTAACGGGGGACCCGAACTCTATCAGCCCCAGCATTTT
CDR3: CASSNGGPELYQPQHF

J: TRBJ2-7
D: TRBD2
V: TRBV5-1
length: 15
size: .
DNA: TGCGCCAGCAGCTTGAAGCGGGGGGACACCTACGAGCAGTACTTC
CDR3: CASSLKRGDTYEQYF

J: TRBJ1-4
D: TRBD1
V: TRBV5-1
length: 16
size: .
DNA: TGCGCCAGCAGCTTGGCCGGGGACAGGGGGGGGGAAAAACTGTTTTTT
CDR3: CASSLAGDRGGEKLFF

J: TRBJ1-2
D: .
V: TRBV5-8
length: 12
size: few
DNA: TGTGCCAGCAGCGGAGAGCCTTATGGCTACACCTTC
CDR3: CASSGEPYGYTF

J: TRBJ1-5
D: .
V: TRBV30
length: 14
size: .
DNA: TGTGCCTGGAGTCCAGCGTCTAGCAATCAGCCCCAGCATTTT
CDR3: CAWSPASSNQPQHF

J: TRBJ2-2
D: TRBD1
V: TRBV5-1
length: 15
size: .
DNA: TGCGCCAGCAGCTCTGGACAGGGGGGAACCGGGGAGCTGTTTTTT
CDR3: CASSSGQGGTGELFF

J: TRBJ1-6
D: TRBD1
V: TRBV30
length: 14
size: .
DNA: TGTGCCTGGAGTGAATACAGGGGGAATTCACCCCTCCACTTT
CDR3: CAWSEYRGNSPLHF

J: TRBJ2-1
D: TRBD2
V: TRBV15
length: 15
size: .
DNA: TGTGCCACCAGCAGAGTGACTAGCGGGGTAAATGAGCAGTTCTTC
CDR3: CATSRVTSGVNEQFF

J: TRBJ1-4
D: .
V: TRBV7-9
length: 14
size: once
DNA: TGTGCCAGCACGGACGGGCGCGGGAAGAAAAAACTGTTTTTT
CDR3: CASTDGRGKKKLFF

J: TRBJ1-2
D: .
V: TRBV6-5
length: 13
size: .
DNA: TGTGCCAGCACCCCCCGGGTGGGGAGGGGCTACACCTTC
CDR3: CASTPRVGRGYTF

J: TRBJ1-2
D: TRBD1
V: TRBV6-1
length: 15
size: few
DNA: TGTGCCAGCAGTGAAGGGACAGGAGACTACTATGGCTACACCTTC
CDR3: CASSEGTGDYYGYTF

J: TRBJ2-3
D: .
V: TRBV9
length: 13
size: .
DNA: TGTGCCAGCAGCTTCCGTGTCGCAGATACGCAGTATTTT
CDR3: CASSFRVADTQYF

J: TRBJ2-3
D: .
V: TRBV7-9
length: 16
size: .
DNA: TGTTCCAGCAGCTTCTCGTCCTCCCCAGTTGGAGATACGCAGTATTTT
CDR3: CSSSFSSSPVGDTQYF

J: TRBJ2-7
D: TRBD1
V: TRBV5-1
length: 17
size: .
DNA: TGCGCCAGCAGCTTGTCGAGAAGACAGGGGGCCTACTACGAGCAGTACTTC
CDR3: CASSLSRRQGAYYEQYF

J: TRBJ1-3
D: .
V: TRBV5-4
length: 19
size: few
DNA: TGTGCCAGCAGCAGGGACGGGGGGGCCCTCTCGAGCTCTGGAAACACCATATATTTT
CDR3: CASSRDGGALSSSGNTIYF

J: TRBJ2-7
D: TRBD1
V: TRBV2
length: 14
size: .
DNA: TGTGCCAGCAGTGAAGATTGGACAGGGTACGAGCAGTACTTC
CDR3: CASSEDWTGYEQYF

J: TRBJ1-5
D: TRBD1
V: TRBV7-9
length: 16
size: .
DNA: TGTTCCAGCAGCTCAGTGACAGGGGTGGGCAATCAGCCCCAGCATTTT
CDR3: CSSSSVTGVGNQPQHF

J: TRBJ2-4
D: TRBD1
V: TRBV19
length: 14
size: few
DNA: TGTGCCAGTAGGCCGACAGGGGGCGAGATCATTCAGTACTTC
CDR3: CASRPTGGEIIQYF

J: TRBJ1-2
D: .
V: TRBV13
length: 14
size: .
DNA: TGTGCCAGCAGCTTGGCCAGGGAGGTAACTGGCTACACCTTC
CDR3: CASSLAREVTGYTF

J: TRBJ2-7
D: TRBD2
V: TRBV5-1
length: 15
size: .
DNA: TGCGCCAGCAGCCCACAGGGACTAGCAAGTCGCGGGCAGTACTTC
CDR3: CASSPQGLASRGQYF